The 11 T cell receptor beta chains below all came from one sample that was sequenced in a study of shared clonotypes between healthy human individuals. Terminally differentiated effector memory CD45RA+ cells were left out of the naive CD8 fraction, which was CD45RO-negative and positively selected for CCR7. This table comes from immunoSEQ multiplex PCR, and its TCRdb copy is limited to in-frame clones, with some not included. The table lists 550,000 to 750,000 clones, 95% of them singletons. The sequenced sample consisted of naive CD8+ T cells sorted from blood. The receptors were sampled from a woman younger than 45 in good health.

The rearrangement joins TRBV14 to TRBJ2-7; 8 bases map to TRBD2. The CDR3 totals 16 residues. The V gene's germline CDR1 is SGHDN and CDR2 FVKESK. Trimming removed 0 bases from V and 6 bases from J; junction bases left unmatched: 10. CDR3 loop: CASSQEPGLGGREQYF. In DNA, the CDR3 is TGTGCCAGCAGCCAAGAACCGGGACTAGGAGGACGCGAGCAGTACTTC.

The J gene is TRBJ2-7, the V gene TRBV6-1; D not resolved. Germline CDR1 and CDR2: MNHNS and SASEGT. The CDR3 loop spans 13 amino acids. V was cut by 8 bases and J by 0 bases, with 11 bases left in between. CDR3 sequence reads: CASRAASSYEQYF. CDR3 sequence (DNA): TGTGCCAGCCGGGCGGCGAGCTCCTACGAGCAGTACTTC.

This rearrangement joins TRBV28 to TRBJ2-7; tentatively, D is TRBD2 (5 bases). The CDR3 totals 14 residues. Germline V gene data show CDR1 as MDHEN and CDR2 as SYDVKM. V was clipped by 5 bases and J by 2 bases, with 13 bases between them. The CDR3 here is CASSTLLATYEQYF. The CDR3 DNA sequence: TGTGCCAGCAGTACCCTTCTAGCAACCTACGAGCAGTACTTC.

V gene TRBV28 combines with J gene TRBJ2-1; possible D gene TRBD1, 6 bases. The V and J ends lost 3 bases and 0 bases respectively, with 18 bases between them. The CDR3 totals 18 residues. Germline lookup yields CDR1 MDHEN and CDR2 SYDVKM. The CDR3 spells CASSFRLQGISSYNEQFF. The CDR3 DNA sequence: TGTGCCAGCAGTTTTCGGCTACAGGGTATTAGCTCCTACAATGAGCAGTTCTTC.

V gene TRBV5-8 combines with J gene TRBJ1-1; D ambiguous. This CDR3 is built from 13 residues. CDR1 is SGHTS and CDR2 is YDEGEE in the germline V gene. V shed 0 bases and J shed 4 bases, with 7 bases lying between them. The CDR3, as DNA: TGTGCCAGCAGCTTGGGGGAATTCACTGAAGCTTTCTTT. Its translation: CASSLGEFTEAFF.

The rearrangement joins TRBV7-9 to TRBJ2-7; possibly TRBD1 for D (5 bases). CDR1 and CDR2 from the germline V gene are SEHNR and FQNEAQ (reference sequence). V was clipped by 5 bases and J by 3 bases, with 14 bases between them. This CDR3 is built from 14 residues. CDR3: CASSRADTHYEQYF. For the CDR3, the DNA is TGTGCCAGCAGCCGGGCGGACACTCACTACGAGCAGTACTTC. Looking up the rest from reference TRBV7-9 and TRBJ2-7 gives the full variable domain: DTGVSQNPRHKITKRGQNVTFRCDPISEHNRLYWYRQTLGQGPEFLTYFQNEAQLEKSRLLSDRFSAERPKGSFSTLEIQRTEQGDSAMYLCASSRADTHYEQYFGPGTRLTVT.

This clone was recorded once. The sample has other DNA sequences that encode this CDR3 too. The chain is built from TRBV28 and TRBJ2-7; tentative D call: TRBD1 (6 bases). Germline assignment: CDR1 MDHEN and CDR2 SYDVKM. The CDR3 is 12 amino acids. V was shortened by 3 bases and J by 4 bases, with 7 bases between the two germline ends. In nucleotides, the CDR3 is TGTGCCAGCAGTTTCACAGGGTACGAGCAGTACTTC. Its protein is CASSFTGYEQYF.

The V call is TRBV27, the J call TRBJ2-1; D possibly corresponds to TRBD1 (5 bases). CDR1 is MNHEY, CDR2 SMNVEV, per germline (reference sequence). The CDR3 is 16 amino acids. The germline V and J ends were trimmed by 7 bases and 0 bases, with 16 bases remaining between them. The CDR3 protein is CASTTLGPSSYNEQFF. Written as DNA, the CDR3 is TGTGCCAGCACCACCTTGGGGCCAAGCTCCTACAATGAGCAGTTCTTC.

This clone was counted a few times. Other nucleotide sequences from this sample produce the same CDR3. The CDR3, as DNA: TGTGCCAGCAGCTTAGAAGGGAACACTGAAGCTTTCTTT. Translating gives CASSLEGNTEAFF. This rearrangement joins TRBV7-9 to TRBJ1-1; no clear D gene. This CDR3 has 13 residues. V was trimmed by 1 base and J by 1 base, leaving 4 bases between them. Germline assignment: CDR1 SEHNR and CDR2 FQNEAQ (reference sequence).

The V and J genes are TRBV7-2 and TRBJ2-1, with 9 bases fitting TRBD2. CDR1 and CDR2 (germline): SGHTA, FQGNSA. Unmatched junction bases numbered 6, after V lost 1 base and J lost 5 bases. The CDR3 contains 16 residues. The CDR3 is CASSLGGSGGHNEQFF. Written as DNA, the CDR3 is TGTGCCAGCAGCTTAGGAGGTAGCGGGGGACACAATGAGCAGTTCTTC.

J is TRBJ1-2 and V is TRBV28, with 7 bases matching TRBD1. This CDR3 region has 12 residues. The trim removed 5 bases at V and 7 bases at J, leaving 4 bases unmatched. Germline V gives CDR1 MDHEN, CDR2 SYDVKM. The CDR3 DNA follows: TGTGCCAGCAGTCTAGGGACAGCTGGCTACACCTTC. It yields the protein CASSLGTAGYTF.